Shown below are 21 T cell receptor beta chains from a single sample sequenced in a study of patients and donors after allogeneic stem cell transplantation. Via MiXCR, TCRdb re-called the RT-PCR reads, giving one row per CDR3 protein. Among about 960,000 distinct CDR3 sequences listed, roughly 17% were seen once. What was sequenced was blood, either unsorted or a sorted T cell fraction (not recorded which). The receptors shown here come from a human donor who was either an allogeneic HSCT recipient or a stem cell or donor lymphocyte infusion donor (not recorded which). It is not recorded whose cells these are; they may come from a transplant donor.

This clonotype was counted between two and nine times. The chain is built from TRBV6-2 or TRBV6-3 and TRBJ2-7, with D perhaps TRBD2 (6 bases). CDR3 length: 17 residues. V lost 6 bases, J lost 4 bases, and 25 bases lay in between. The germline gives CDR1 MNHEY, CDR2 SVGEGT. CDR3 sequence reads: CASRSPYQQDGGYEQYF. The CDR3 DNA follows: TGTGCCAGCAGGAGCCCCTACCAACAGGACGGGGGATACGAGCAGTACTTC.

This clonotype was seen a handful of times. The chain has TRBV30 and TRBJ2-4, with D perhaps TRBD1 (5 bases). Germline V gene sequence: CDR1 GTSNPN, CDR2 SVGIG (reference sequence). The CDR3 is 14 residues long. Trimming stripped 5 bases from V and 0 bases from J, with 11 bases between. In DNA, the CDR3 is TGTGCCTGGGAAGACAGCCTAGCCAAAAACATTCAGTACTTC. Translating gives CAWEDSLAKNIQYF.

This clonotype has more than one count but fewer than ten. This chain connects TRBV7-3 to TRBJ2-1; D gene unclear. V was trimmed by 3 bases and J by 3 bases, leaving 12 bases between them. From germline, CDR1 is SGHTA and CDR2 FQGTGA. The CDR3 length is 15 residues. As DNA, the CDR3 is TGTGCCAGCAGCTTTCGAGGTAACCGCTACAATGAGCAGTTCTTC. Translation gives CASSFRGNRYNEQFF.

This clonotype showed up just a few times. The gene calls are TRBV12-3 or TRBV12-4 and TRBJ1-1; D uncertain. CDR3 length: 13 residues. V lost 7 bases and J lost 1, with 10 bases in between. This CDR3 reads CASNHRPNTEAFF. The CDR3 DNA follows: TGTGCCAGCAATCATCGCCCGAACACTGAAGCTTTCTTT.

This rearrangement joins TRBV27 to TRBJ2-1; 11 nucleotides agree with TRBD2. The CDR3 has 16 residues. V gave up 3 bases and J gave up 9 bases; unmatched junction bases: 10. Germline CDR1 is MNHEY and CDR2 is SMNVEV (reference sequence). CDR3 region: CASSFIAGGPGGEQFF. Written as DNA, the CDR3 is TGTGCCAGCAGTTTCATAGCGGGAGGGCCTGGGGGTGAGCAGTTCTTC.

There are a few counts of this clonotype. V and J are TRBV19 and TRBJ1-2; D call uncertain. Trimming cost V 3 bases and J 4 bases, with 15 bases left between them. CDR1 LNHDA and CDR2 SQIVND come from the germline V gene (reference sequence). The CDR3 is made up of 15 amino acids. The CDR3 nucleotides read TGTGCCAGTAGTATGACTCGAGCGAGTAGCTATGGCTACACCTTC. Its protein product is CASSMTRASSYGYTF.

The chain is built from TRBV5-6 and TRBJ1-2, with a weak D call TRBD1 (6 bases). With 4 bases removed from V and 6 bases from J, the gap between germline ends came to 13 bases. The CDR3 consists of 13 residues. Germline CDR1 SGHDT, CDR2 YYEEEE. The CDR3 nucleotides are TGTGCCAGCAGCCCCACAGGGCGTGATGGCTACACCTTC. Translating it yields CASSPTGRDGYTF. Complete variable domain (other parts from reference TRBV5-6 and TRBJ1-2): DAGVTQSPTHLIKTRGQQVTLRCSPKSGHDTVSWYQQALGQGPQFIFQYYEEEERQRGNFPDRFSGHQFPNYSSELNVNALLLGDSALYLCASSPTGRDGYTFGSGTRLTVV.

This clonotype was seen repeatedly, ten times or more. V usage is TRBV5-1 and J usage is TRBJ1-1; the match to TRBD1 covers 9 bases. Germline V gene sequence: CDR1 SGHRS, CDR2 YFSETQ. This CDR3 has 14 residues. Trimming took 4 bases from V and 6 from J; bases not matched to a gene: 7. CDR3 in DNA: TGCGCCAGCAGCACAACAGGGGGCTCCCCTGAAGCTTTCTTT. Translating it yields CASSTTGGSPEAFF.

This CDR3 is CSARATSGVGSPLHF. CDR3 DNA sequence: TGCAGTGCTAGGGCAACTTCAGGGGTCGGTTCACCCCTCCACTTT. V gene TRBV20-1 combines with J gene TRBJ1-6; maybe TRBD1 (6 bases). The CDR3 has 15 amino acids. Deletions cut 3 bases from V and 9 bases from J, with 18 bases between. Germline V gene sequence: CDR1 DFQATT, CDR2 SNEGSKA (reference sequence).

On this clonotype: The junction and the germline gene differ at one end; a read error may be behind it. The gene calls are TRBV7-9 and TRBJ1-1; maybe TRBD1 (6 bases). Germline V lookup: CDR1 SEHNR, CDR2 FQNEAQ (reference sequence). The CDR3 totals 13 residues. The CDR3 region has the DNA TGTGTCAGCAGTAGGACAGCCAACACTGAAGCTTTCTTT. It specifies CVSSRTANTEAFF.

The CDR3 spells CASSLARGNREETQYF. As DNA, the CDR3 is TGCGCCAGCAGCTTGGCCAGGGGGAACAGGGAAGAGACCCAGTACTTC. V is TRBV5-1 and J is TRBJ2-5; TRBD1 matches 7 bases. In germline, CDR1 is SGHRS, CDR2 YFSETQ. The J segment lost 3 bases and the V segment lost 0 bases, leaving 8 bases of the junction unmatched. This CDR3 comprises 16 residues.

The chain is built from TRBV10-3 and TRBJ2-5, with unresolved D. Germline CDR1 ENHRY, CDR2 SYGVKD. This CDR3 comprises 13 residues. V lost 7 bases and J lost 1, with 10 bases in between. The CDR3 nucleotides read TGTGCCATCAAAGGCAGTACCCAAGAGACCCAGTACTTC. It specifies CAIKGSTQETQYF.

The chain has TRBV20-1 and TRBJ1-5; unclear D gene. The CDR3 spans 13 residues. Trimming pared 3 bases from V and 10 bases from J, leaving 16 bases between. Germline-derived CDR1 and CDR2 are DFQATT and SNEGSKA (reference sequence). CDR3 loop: CSARPGWVSPQHF. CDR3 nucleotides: TGCAGTGCTAGGCCCGGCTGGGTGTCCCCCCAGCATTTT.

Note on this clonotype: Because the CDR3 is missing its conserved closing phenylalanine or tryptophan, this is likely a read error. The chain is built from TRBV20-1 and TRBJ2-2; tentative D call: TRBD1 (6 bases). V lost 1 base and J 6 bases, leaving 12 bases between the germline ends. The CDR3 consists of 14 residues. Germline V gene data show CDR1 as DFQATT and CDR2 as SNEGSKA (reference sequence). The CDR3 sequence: CSARGTAGPGELFI. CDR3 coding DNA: TGCAGTGCTAGAGGGACAGCAGGCCCCGGGGAGCTGTTTATT.

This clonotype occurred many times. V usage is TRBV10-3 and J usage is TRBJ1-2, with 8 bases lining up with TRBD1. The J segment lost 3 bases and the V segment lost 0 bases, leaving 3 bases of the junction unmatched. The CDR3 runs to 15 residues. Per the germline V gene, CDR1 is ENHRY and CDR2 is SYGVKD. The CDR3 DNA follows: TGTGCCATCAGTGAGTCGGCAGGGGGCGACTATGGCTACACCTTC. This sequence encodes CAISESAGGDYGYTF.

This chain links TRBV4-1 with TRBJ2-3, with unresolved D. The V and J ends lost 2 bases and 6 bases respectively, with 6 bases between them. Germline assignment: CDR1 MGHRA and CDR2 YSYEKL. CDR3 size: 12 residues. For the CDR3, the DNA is TGCGCCAGCAGCCAACCGAGGGATACGCAGTATTTT. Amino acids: CASSQPRDTQYF.

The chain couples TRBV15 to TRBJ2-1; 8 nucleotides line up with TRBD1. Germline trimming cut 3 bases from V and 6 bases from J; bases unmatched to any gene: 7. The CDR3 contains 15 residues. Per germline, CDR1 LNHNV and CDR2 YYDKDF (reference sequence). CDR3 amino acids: CATSRAGQGGNEQFF. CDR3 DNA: TGTGCCACCAGCAGGGCAGGACAGGGTGGCAATGAGCAGTTCTTC.

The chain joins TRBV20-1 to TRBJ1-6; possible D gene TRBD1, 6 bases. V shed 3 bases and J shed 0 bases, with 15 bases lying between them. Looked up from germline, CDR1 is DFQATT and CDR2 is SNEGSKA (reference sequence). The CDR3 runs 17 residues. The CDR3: CSASLTGRSSYNSPLHF. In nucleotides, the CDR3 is TGCAGTGCTAGCCTAACAGGGCGCAGCTCCTATAATTCACCCCTCCACTTT.

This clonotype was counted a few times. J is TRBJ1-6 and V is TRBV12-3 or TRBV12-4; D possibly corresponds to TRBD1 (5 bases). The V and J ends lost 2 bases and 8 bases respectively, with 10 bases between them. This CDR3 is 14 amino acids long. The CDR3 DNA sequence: TGTGCCAGCAGTTTACAGGGTCTGGATTCACCCCTCCACTTT. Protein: CASSLQGLDSPLHF.

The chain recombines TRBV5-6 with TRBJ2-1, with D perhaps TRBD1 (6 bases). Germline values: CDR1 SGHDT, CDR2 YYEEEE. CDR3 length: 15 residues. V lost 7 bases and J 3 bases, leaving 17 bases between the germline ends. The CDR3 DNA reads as TGTGCCAGCGGCCAATCGGGACACAGCTACAATGAGCAGTTCTTC. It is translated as CASGQSGHSYNEQFF.

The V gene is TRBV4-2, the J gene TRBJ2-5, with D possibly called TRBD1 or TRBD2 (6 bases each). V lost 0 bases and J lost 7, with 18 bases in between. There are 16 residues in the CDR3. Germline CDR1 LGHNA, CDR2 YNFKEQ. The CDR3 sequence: CASSQDNPGGGRTQYF. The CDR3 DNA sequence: TGTGCCAGCAGCCAAGATAACCCCGGAGGGGGTCGGACCCAGTACTTC.